The 14 T cell receptor beta chains reported below all come from one sample, sequenced in a study of memory CD4+ T cells and cytomegalovirus serostatus. Profiled with immunoSEQ multiplex PCR; TCRdb holds only in-frame clones, not every one. Of some 95,000 clones listed, about four fifths are singletons. Single viable CD3+CD4+CD8-CD45RO+ cells were sorted as the memory CD4+ T cells. Sequenced: memory CD4+ T cells from blood. The receptors were sampled from an adult in good health and CMV-seropositive.

CDR3: CASSAGTSTYNEQFF. CDR3 bases: TGTGCCAGCAGCGCCGGGACTAGCACTTACAATGAGCAGTTCTTC. This sequence joins TRBV9 and TRBJ2-1; 9 bases are shared with TRBD2. Germline V CDR1 and CDR2: SGDLS, YYNGEE. V trimming: 3 bases; J trimming: 4 bases; junction bases outside the gene matches: 5. The length of the CDR3 is 15 residues.

The chain recombines TRBV2 with TRBJ2-3; 13 bases map to TRBD2. The CDR3 loop spans 18 amino acids. The V and J ends lost 2 bases and 3 bases, in that order; junction bases with no gene match: 8. Germline V CDR1 and CDR2: SNHLY, FYNNEI. The CDR3 here is CASSEPILAGGVTDTQYF. In DNA, the CDR3 is TGTGCCAGCAGTGAACCCATACTAGCGGGAGGGGTGACAGATACGCAGTATTTT.

Points on this clone: The sample has other DNA sequences that encode this CDR3 too. This chain uses TRBV5-4 with TRBJ2-6; no clear D. Germline CDR1 and CDR2: SGHNT and YYREEE (reference sequence). The V end was cut by 1 base, the J end by 0 bases, with 5 bases between. The CDR3 runs 15 residues. CDR3 coding DNA: TGTGCCAGCAGCTTGTTAAGCTCTGGGGCCAACGTCCTGACTTTC. It specifies CASSLLSSGANVLTF.

This chain joins TRBV7-6 and TRBJ2-3, with 14 bases fitting TRBD2. V shed 5 bases, J shed 0 bases, and the junction held 4 bases outside the gene matches. Germline V gene lookup returns CDR1 SGHVS and CDR2 FNYEAQ. The CDR3 sequence is 17 residues long. CDR3 sequence (DNA): TGTGCCAGCAGCCCTTGGACTAGCGGGGGGAGCACAGATACGCAGTATTTT. Amino acid sequence: CASSPWTSGGSTDTQYF.

J is TRBJ2-6 and V is TRBV13, with D unresolved. V lost 5 bases and J lost 0, with 8 bases in between. CDR3 length equals 15 residues. Germline-derived CDR1 and CDR2 are PRHDT and FYEKMQ (reference sequence). This chain's CDR3 is CASSGRHSGANVLTF. For the CDR3, the DNA is TGTGCCAGCAGCGGACGACACTCTGGGGCCAACGTCCTGACTTTC.

J is TRBJ2-2 and V is TRBV14; 9 bases map to TRBD2. The junction had 12 bases not matched to a gene; V was cut back by 1 base and J by 3 bases. CDR3 length: 19 residues. In germline, CDR1 is SGHDN, CDR2 FVKESK. The CDR3 here is CASSQVIGRAGGYTGELFF. The CDR3 nucleotides are TGTGCCAGCAGCCAAGTAATTGGAAGAGCGGGAGGATACACCGGGGAGCTGTTTTTT. Together with reference TRBV14 and TRBJ2-2, the CDR3 gives the full variable domain: EAGVTQFPSHSVIEKGQTVTLRCDPISGHDNLYWYRRVMGKEIKFLLHFVKESKQDESGMPNNRFLAERTGGTYSTLKVQPAELEDSGVYFCASSQVIGRAGGYTGELFFGEGSRLTVL.

The chain carries TRBV28 and TRBJ1-5; D call uncertain. V lost 2 bases and J lost 10, with 9 bases in between. The CDR3 length is 12 residues. Germline V CDR1 and CDR2: MDHEN, SYDVKM. The CDR3 loop reads CASSLETGPQHF. The CDR3 bases are TGTGCCAGCAGTTTAGAGACGGGACCCCAGCATTTT.

This sequence joins TRBV5-8 and TRBJ2-4, with D tentatively TRBD1 or TRBD2 (5 bases each). Germline V lookup: CDR1 SGHTS, CDR2 YDEGEE. CDR3 length: 14 amino acids. V lost 6 bases and J 9 bases, leaving 19 bases between the germline ends. The CDR3 DNA reads TGTGCCAGCACGAGACCCGGGACGATTTTCATTCAGTACTTC. This gives the protein CASTRPGTIFIQYF.

CDR3: CAWSGTSAGEQYF. Here the CDR3 DNA reads TGTGCCTGGAGTGGGACTAGCGCGGGAGAGCAGTACTTC. This chain joins TRBV30 and TRBJ2-7; TRBD2 aligns across 9 bases. Germline lookup yields CDR1 GTSNPN and CDR2 SVGIG (reference sequence). V gave up 1 base and J gave up 7 bases; unmatched junction bases: 5. This CDR3 has 13 residues.

This clone was seen more than once but under ten times. The V call is TRBV4-1, the J call TRBJ2-3; 8 nucleotides match TRBD2. Germline loops: CDR1 MGHRA, CDR2 YSYEKL. V dropped 0 bases and J dropped 3; count of bases not matched to a gene: 5. The CDR3 consists of 16 residues. CDR3: CASSQDQGLGTDTQYF. The CDR3 DNA reads as TGCGCCAGCAGCCAAGATCAGGGACTAGGGACAGATACGCAGTATTTT.

The chain has TRBV6-5 and TRBJ1-2; D remains unclear. V lost 0 bases, J lost 6 bases, and 8 bases lay in between. Germline CDR1 reads MNHEY; CDR2 reads SVGAGI. The length of the CDR3 is 13 residues. CDR3 DNA: TGTGCCAGCAGTTACTCCCCACAGAATGGCTACACCTTC. Residues: CASSYSPQNGYTF.

This chain joins TRBV30 and TRBJ2-3; D unclear. Deletions cut 2 bases from V and 3 bases from J, with 9 bases between. Germline V CDR1 and CDR2: GTSNPN, SVGIG (reference sequence). The CDR3 runs 13 residues. The CDR3 region is CAWSFGPTDTQYF. The CDR3 nucleotides are TGTGCCTGGAGTTTTGGGCCTACAGATACGCAGTATTTT.

The chain combines TRBV6-1 with TRBJ1-3; 8 bases map to TRBD1. The CDR3 runs 14 residues. The trim removed 8 bases at V and 3 bases at J, leaving 6 bases unmatched. Germline CDR1 and CDR2: MNHNS and SASEGT. The CDR3 DNA is TGTGCCAGCGCTCGGACAGGGAATGGAAACACCATATATTTT. Protein sequence: CASARTGNGNTIYF.

This chain links TRBV11-2 with TRBJ2-1, with D perhaps TRBD2 (6 bases). Germline V gene lookup returns CDR1 SGHAT and CDR2 FQNNGV. V lost 3 bases and J 0 bases, leaving 12 bases between the germline ends. The CDR3 consists of 16 residues. The CDR3 nucleotides read TGTGCCAGCAGCTTCGGCGGGGAGAGCTCCTACAATGAGCAGTTCTTC. This encodes CASSFGGESSYNEQFF.